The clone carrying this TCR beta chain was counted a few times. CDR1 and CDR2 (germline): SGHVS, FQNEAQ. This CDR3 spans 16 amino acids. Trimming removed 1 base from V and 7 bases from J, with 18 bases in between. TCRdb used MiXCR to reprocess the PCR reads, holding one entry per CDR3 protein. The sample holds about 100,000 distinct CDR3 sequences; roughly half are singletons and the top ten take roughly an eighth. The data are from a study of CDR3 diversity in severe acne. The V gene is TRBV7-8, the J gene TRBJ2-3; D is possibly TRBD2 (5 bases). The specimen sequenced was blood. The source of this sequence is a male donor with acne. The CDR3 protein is CASSLDSGWESNTQYF. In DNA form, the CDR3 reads TGTGCCAGCAGCTTAGATAGTGGGTGGGAGTCGAATACGCAGTATTTT.